The sequence of this T cell receptor (beta chain) was determined in a study of T cell responses to AZD1222 COVID-19 vaccine. The wider study: Some second doses came at about 4 weeks and others at about 12 weeks; these were pooled.

Remarks on this clone: Its antigen is undetermined.

Data came from immunoSEQ multiplex PCR; TCRdb stores just in-frame clones and leaves some out. The sample consists of roughly 35,000 clones, approximately 86% of them appearing once. The length of the CDR3 is 18 residues. V was cut by 0 bases and J by 2 bases, with 14 bases left in between. The V gene's germline CDR1 is MGHRA and CDR2 YSYEKL. Whole-study results and caveats: Clonal diversity was possibly underestimated, and white British individuals and females predominated among donors. Spike-specific TCR breadth and depth were elevated following two AZD1222 doses. Dominant at 160-218 and 743-854, vaccine-associated CD4 TCRs also spanned spike.

This specimen consisted of peripheral blood, obtained on day 0 of AZD1222 vaccination. The sequence was obtained from an adult in good health. This rearrangement joins TRBV4-1 to TRBJ1-6; D might be TRBD1 (5 bases). The CDR3 spells CASSQDGRGAAYNSPLHF. The CDR3 bases are TGCGCCAGCAGCCAAGATGGCCGAGGGGCGGCCTATAATTCACCCCTCCACTTT.